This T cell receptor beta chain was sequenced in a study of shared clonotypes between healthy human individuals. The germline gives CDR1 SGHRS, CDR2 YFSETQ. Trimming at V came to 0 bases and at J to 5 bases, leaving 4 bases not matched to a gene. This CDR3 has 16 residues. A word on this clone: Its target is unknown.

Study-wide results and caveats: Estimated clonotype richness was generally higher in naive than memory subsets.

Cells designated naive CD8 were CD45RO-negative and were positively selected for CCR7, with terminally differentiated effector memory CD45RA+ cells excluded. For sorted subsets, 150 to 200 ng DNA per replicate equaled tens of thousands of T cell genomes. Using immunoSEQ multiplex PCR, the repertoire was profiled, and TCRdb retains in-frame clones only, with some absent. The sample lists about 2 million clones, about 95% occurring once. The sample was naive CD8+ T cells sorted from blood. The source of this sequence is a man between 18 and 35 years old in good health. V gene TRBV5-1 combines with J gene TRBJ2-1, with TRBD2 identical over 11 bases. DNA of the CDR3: TGCGCCAGCAGCTTGGTTCTAGCGGGGGGACACAATGAGCAGTTCTTC. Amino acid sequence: CASSLVLAGGHNEQFF.